These T cell receptor beta chains were read from a single sample in a study of PD-L1 blockade in urothelial cancer. The data were produced by immunoSEQ multiplex PCR, yet TCRdb's version contains in-frame clones alone and is incomplete. The table has about 76,000 clones, around 84% seen once. The specimen comprised PBMCs, sampled around atezolizumab (anti-PD-L1) treatment. Source of these receptors: a man in his 70s with urothelial cancer. The CDR3 runs from the conserved cysteine through the conserved F or W. D genes are given only for firm matches. Not every row has a clone size; where given, it reads once, few, many or a size class.

v_call: TRBV6-4
j_call: TRBJ2-3
d_call: TRBD2
clone_size: -
cdr3_aa: CASSLYPAGGSTDTQYF
cdr3_nt: TGTGCCAGCAGTTTATACCCAGCGGGAGGGTCCACAGATACGCAGTATTTT

v_call: TRBV21-1
j_call: TRBJ2-1
d_call: -
clone_size: medium-sized
cdr3_aa: CASSKEDSEGYNEQFF
cdr3_nt: TGTGCCAGCAGCAAAGAGGACAGTGAGGGTTACAATGAGCAGTTCTTC

v_call: TRBV14
j_call: TRBJ2-5
d_call: -
clone_size: -
cdr3_aa: CASSQVTGLFQETQYF
cdr3_nt: TGTGCCAGCAGCCAAGTTACAGGGCTCTTCCAAGAGACCCAGTACTTC

v_call: TRBV11-2
j_call: TRBJ2-4
d_call: -
clone_size: -
cdr3_aa: CASSLQGFQNIQYF
cdr3_nt: TGTGCCAGCAGCTTACAGGGATTCCAAAACATTCAGTACTTC

v_call: TRBV5-1
j_call: TRBJ2-1
d_call: -
clone_size: few
cdr3_aa: CASSLEQGPLYNEQFF
cdr3_nt: TGCGCCAGCAGCTTGGAACAGGGCCCGCTCTACAATGAGCAGTTCTTC

v_call: TRBV6-4
j_call: TRBJ2-1
d_call: -
clone_size: -
cdr3_aa: CASSESAGQYNEQFF
cdr3_nt: TGTGCCAGCAGTGAGTCCGCGGGACAGTACAATGAGCAGTTCTTC

v_call: TRBV5-1
j_call: TRBJ2-1
d_call: TRBD2
clone_size: once
cdr3_aa: CASSALAGNNEQFF
cdr3_nt: TGCGCCAGCAGCGCCCTAGCGGGAAACAATGAGCAGTTCTTC

v_call: TRBV7-9
j_call: TRBJ2-7
d_call: TRBD1
clone_size: -
cdr3_aa: CASTPGTGDYEQYF
cdr3_nt: TGTGCCAGCACCCCCGGGACAGGGGACTACGAGCAGTACTTC

v_call: TRBV9
j_call: TRBJ1-4
d_call: TRBD1
clone_size: few
cdr3_aa: CASSVRGTGPNEKLFF
cdr3_nt: TGTGCCAGCAGCGTGAGGGGGACAGGGCCTAATGAAAAACTGTTTTTT

v_call: TRBV7-9
j_call: TRBJ2-7
d_call: TRBD1
clone_size: -
cdr3_aa: CASSLGGTVTYEQYF
cdr3_nt: TGTGCCAGCAGCTTAGGTGGGACAGTAACCTACGAGCAGTACTTC

v_call: TRBV29-1
j_call: TRBJ2-5
d_call: TRBD2
clone_size: -
cdr3_aa: CSVLGGGLQETQYF
cdr3_nt: TGCAGCGTGTTGGGGGGAGGGCTACAAGAGACCCAGTACTTC

v_call: TRBV27
j_call: TRBJ1-4
d_call: TRBD1
clone_size: -
cdr3_aa: CASSPPGQGNEKLFF
cdr3_nt: TGTGCCAGCAGTCCCCCGGGACAGGGTAATGAAAAACTGTTTTTT

v_call: TRBV29-1
j_call: TRBJ2-1
d_call: -
clone_size: -
cdr3_aa: CSVGAQSYNEQFF
cdr3_nt: TGCAGCGTTGGGGCACAGTCCTACAATGAGCAGTTCTTC

v_call: TRBV30
j_call: TRBJ2-7
d_call: -
clone_size: -
cdr3_aa: CAWRGRDYEQYF
cdr3_nt: TGTGCCTGGAGGGGTCGGGACTACGAGCAGTACTTC

v_call: TRBV5-1
j_call: TRBJ2-1
d_call: TRBD2
clone_size: once
cdr3_aa: CASKASGYNEQFF
cdr3_nt: TGCGCCAGCAAAGCTAGCGGTTACAATGAGCAGTTCTTC

v_call: TRBV6-6
j_call: TRBJ1-2
d_call: TRBD1
clone_size: -
cdr3_aa: CASSYSVGQTYGYTF
cdr3_nt: TGTGCCAGCAGTTACTCCGTGGGACAGACCTATGGCTACACCTTC

v_call: TRBV14
j_call: TRBJ2-1
d_call: TRBD2
clone_size: -
cdr3_aa: CASSPTPGLALSSEQFF
cdr3_nt: TGTGCCAGCAGCCCCACGCCGGGACTAGCGTTGTCAAGTGAGCAGTTCTTC

v_call: TRBV12-1
j_call: TRBJ2-3
d_call: -
clone_size: -
cdr3_aa: CASSLDRVTNTQYF
cdr3_nt: TGTGCCAGCAGCTTGGACAGGGTTACAAATACGCAGTATTTT

v_call: TRBV10-3
j_call: TRBJ2-7
d_call: -
clone_size: -
cdr3_aa: CAIQRTILYEQYF
cdr3_nt: TGTGCCATCCAACGGACTATCCTCTACGAGCAGTACTTC

v_call: TRBV6-1
j_call: TRBJ2-7
d_call: TRBD1
clone_size: -
cdr3_aa: CASKRQGWFYEQYF
cdr3_nt: TGTGCCAGCAAACGACAGGGATGGTTCTACGAGCAGTACTTC

v_call: TRBV6-5
j_call: TRBJ2-3
d_call: -
clone_size: -
cdr3_aa: CASSYSRSTDTQYF
cdr3_nt: TGTGCCAGCAGTTACAGCAGGAGCACAGATACGCAGTATTTT

v_call: TRBV27
j_call: TRBJ1-1
d_call: -
clone_size: -
cdr3_aa: CASSFSGYGSNTEAFF
cdr3_nt: TGTGCCAGCAGTTTCTCCGGATACGGGTCGAACACTGAAGCTTTCTTT

v_call: TRBV7-2
j_call: TRBJ1-5
d_call: -
clone_size: -
cdr3_aa: CASSLSGQSNQPQHF
cdr3_nt: TGTGCCAGCAGCCTATCCGGACAGAGCAATCAGCCCCAGCATTTT

v_call: TRBV5-1
j_call: TRBJ2-1
d_call: TRBD2
clone_size: -
cdr3_aa: CASSPGPGLAVGNEQFF
cdr3_nt: TGCGCCAGCAGCCCCGGCCCAGGACTAGCGGTAGGCAATGAGCAGTTCTTC

v_call: TRBV9
j_call: TRBJ1-4
d_call: -
clone_size: once
cdr3_aa: CASSVGPLGRGTNEKLFF
cdr3_nt: TGTGCCAGCAGCGTAGGCCCACTCGGGCGGGGTACTAATGAAAAACTGTTTTTT

v_call: TRBV6-6
j_call: TRBJ1-4
d_call: -
clone_size: -
cdr3_aa: CASSPQSGEKLFF
cdr3_nt: TGTGCCAGCAGCCCCCAGTCGGGTGAAAAACTGTTTTTT

v_call: TRBV4-2
j_call: TRBJ2-3
d_call: -
clone_size: -
cdr3_aa: CASSSSRDPRTQYF
cdr3_nt: TGTGCCAGCAGCTCGAGCCGGGATCCTAGGACGCAGTATTTT

v_call: TRBV13
j_call: TRBJ2-7
d_call: -
clone_size: -
cdr3_aa: CASSLEELGGLRREQYF
cdr3_nt: TGTGCCAGCAGCTTAGAAGAGCTTGGAGGCCTACGTCGGGAGCAGTACTTC

v_call: TRBV7-3
j_call: TRBJ2-2
d_call: -
clone_size: -
cdr3_aa: CASSLRQGGTGELFF
cdr3_nt: TGTGCCAGCAGCTTACGGCAGGGAGGTACCGGGGAGCTGTTTTTT

v_call: TRBV28
j_call: TRBJ1-1
d_call: -
clone_size: -
cdr3_aa: CASSSDASRAFF
cdr3_nt: TGTGCCAGCAGTTCTGATGCTTCTAGGGCTTTCTTT

v_call: TRBV5-1
j_call: TRBJ2-2
d_call: TRBD1
clone_size: -
cdr3_aa: CASSWPGTGGWTNTGELFF
cdr3_nt: TGCGCCAGCAGCTGGCCCGGGACAGGGGGATGGACTAACACCGGGGAGCTGTTTTTT

v_call: TRBV4-2
j_call: TRBJ2-3
d_call: TRBD1
clone_size: -
cdr3_aa: CASSQYGQATDTQYF
cdr3_nt: TGTGCCAGCAGCCAATATGGACAGGCAACAGATACGCAGTATTTT